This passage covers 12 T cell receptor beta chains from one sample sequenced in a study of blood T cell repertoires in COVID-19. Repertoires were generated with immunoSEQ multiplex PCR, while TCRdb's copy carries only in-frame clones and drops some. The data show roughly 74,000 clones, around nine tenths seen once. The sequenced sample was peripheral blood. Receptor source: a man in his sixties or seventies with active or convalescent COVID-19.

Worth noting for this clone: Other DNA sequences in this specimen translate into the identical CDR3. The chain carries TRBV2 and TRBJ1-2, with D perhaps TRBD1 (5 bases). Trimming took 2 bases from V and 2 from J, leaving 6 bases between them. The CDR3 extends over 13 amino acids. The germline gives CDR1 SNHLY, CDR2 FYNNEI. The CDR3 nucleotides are TGTGCCAGCAGTGAACAGGGAAACTATGGCTACACCTTC. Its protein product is CASSEQGNYGYTF.

The CDR3 DNA reads as TGTGCCAGCAGCCAAGATCTTGTGGGCGGGGCCTACGAGCAGTACTTC. It codes for CASSQDLVGGAYEQYF. V is TRBV3-1 (or the pseudogene TRBV3-2) and J is TRBJ2-7, with D possibly matching TRBD2 (6 bases). The CDR3 extends over 16 amino acids. V dropped 0 bases and J dropped 2 bases, with 14 bases sitting between them. Germline values: CDR1 LGHDT, CDR2 YNNKEL (reference sequence).

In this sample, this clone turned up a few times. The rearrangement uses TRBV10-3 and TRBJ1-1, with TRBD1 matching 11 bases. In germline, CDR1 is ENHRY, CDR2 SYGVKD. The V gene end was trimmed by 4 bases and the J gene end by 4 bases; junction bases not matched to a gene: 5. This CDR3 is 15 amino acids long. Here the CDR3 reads CAISADRGRGTEAFF. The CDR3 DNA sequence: TGTGCCATCAGTGCGGACAGGGGGCGCGGCACTGAAGCTTTCTTT.

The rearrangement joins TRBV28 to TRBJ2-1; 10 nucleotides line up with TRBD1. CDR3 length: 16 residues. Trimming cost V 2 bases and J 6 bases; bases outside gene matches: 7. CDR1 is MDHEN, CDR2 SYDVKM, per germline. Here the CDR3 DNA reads TGTGCCAGCAGTTTAGCCGGGACAGGGGCACTCAATGAGCAGTTCTTC. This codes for CASSLAGTGALNEQFF. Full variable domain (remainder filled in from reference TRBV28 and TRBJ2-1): DVKVTQSSRYLVKRTGEKVFLECVQDMDHENMFWYRQDPGLGLRLIYFSYDVKMKEKGDIPEGYSVSREKKERFSLILESASTNQTSMYLCASSLAGTGALNEQFFGPGTRLTVL.

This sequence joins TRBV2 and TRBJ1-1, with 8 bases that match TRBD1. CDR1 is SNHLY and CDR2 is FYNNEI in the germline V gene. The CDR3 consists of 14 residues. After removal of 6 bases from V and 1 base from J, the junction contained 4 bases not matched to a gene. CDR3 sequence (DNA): TGTGCCAGCAGAGTAGACAGGGGGAACACTGAAGCTTTCTTT. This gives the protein CASRVDRGNTEAFF.

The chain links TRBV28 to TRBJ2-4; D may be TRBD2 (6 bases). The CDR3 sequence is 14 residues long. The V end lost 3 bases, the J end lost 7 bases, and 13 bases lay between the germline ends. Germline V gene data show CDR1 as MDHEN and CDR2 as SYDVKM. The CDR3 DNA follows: TGTGCCAGCAGTTTTGGGGACTCCTCGAACATTCAGTACTTC. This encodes CASSFGDSSNIQYF. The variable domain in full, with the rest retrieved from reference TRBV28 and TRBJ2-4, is DVKVTQSSRYLVKRTGEKVFLECVQDMDHENMFWYRQDPGLGLRLIYFSYDVKMKEKGDIPEGYSVSREKKERFSLILESASTNQTSMYLCASSFGDSSNIQYFGAGTRLSVL.

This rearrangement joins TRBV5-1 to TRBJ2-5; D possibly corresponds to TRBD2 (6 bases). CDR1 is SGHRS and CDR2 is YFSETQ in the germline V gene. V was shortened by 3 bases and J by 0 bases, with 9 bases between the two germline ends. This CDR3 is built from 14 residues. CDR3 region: CASSSGTHQETQYF. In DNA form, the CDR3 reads TGCGCCAGCAGCTCCGGGACTCACCAAGAGACCCAGTACTTC.

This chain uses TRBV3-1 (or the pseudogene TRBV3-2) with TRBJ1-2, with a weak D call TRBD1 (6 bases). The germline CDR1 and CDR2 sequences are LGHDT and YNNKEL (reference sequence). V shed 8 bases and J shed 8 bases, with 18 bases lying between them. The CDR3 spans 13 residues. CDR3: CASRPGRGGGYTF. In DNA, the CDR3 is TGTGCCAGCCGCCCTGGCAGGGGCGGAGGCTACACCTTC.

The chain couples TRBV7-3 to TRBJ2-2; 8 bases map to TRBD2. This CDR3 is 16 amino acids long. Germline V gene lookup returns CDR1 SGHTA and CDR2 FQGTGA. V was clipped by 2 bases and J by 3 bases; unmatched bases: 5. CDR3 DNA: TGTGCCAGCAGCTTATGGACTAGCCGGGACACCGGGGAGCTGTTTTTT. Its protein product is CASSLWTSRDTGELFF.

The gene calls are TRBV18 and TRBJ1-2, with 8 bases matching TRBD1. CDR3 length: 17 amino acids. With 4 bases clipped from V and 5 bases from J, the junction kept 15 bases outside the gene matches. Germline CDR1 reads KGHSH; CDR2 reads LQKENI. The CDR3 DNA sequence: TGTGCCAGCTCACTAACGCGGACAGGGTTCCGAGATTATGGCTACACCTTC. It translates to CASSLTRTGFRDYGYTF.

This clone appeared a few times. CDR3 in amino acids: CASSVTGTGMYGYTF. The CDR3 DNA is TGCGCCAGCAGCGTTACCGGGACAGGAATGTATGGCTACACCTTC. This chain joins TRBV5-1 and TRBJ1-2, with 8 bases that match TRBD1. The V gene's germline CDR1 is SGHRS and CDR2 YFSETQ. The CDR3 contains 15 residues. The V segment lost 4 bases and the J segment 5 bases; nucleotides outside the gene matches: 10. Together with reference TRBV5-1 and TRBJ1-2, the CDR3 gives the full variable domain: KAGVTQTPRYLIKTRGQQVTLSCSPISGHRSVSWYQQTPGQGLQFLFEYFSETQRNKGNFPGRFSGRQFSNSRSEMNVSTLELGDSALYLCASSVTGTGMYGYTFGSGTRLTVV.

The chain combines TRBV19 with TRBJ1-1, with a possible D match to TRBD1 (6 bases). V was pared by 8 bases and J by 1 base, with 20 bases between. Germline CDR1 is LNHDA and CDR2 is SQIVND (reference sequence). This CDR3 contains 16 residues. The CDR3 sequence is CASGRGADRANTEAFF. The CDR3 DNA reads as TGTGCCAGTGGGCGGGGGGCTGATCGGGCGAACACTGAAGCTTTCTTT.